Listed here are 30 T cell receptor beta chains from one sample, sequenced in a study of T cells in Graves' hyperthyroidism and ophthalmopathy (dated by TCRdb to the late 2010s). The library was generated by multiplex PCR. Sequencing was performed on an Illumina HiSeq 2000. Amplification of TCR beta CDR3 regions was carried out from RNA transcripts. The first round of RT-PCR for the TCR CDR3 was performed with the HTBI primer set and the Qiagen OneStep RT-PCR kit. Through fastp at Q25 and MiXCR, TCRdb rebuilt clones from the public reads, retaining in-frame beta chains. Each CDR3 protein appears once, grouped with its most common genes and DNA. This sample holds around 390,000 distinct CDR3 sequences; about 14% were observed only once. The top ten constitute about 19% of the sample. The sample consisted of blood. These TCRs come from a woman in her twenties or thirties with Graves' ophthalmopathy.

This clonotype was seen more than once but under ten times. CDR3 bases: TGTGCCAGCACCCTCCCCCGGCGGGGGGACTCCTACGAGCAGTACTTC. Translating gives CASTLPRRGDSYEQYF. The rearrangement links TRBV7-4 to TRBJ2-7; 8 bases agree with TRBD2. Germline CDR1 reads SGHVT; CDR2 reads SQSDAQ. V trimming: 7 bases; J trimming: 0 bases; junction bases outside the gene matches: 11. The CDR3 runs to 16 residues.

Many counts were recorded for this clonotype. This chain joins TRBV28 and TRBJ2-7; TRBD1 matches at 7 bases. The CDR3 sequence is 12 residues long. V shed 8 bases, J shed 7 bases, and the junction held 8 bases outside the gene matches. Germline CDR1 MDHEN, CDR2 SYDVKM. The CDR3 loop reads CASWDSLGEQYF. Written as DNA, the CDR3 is TGTGCCAGCTGGGACAGCCTCGGGGAGCAGTACTTC.

The rearrangement uses TRBV12-3 or TRBV12-4 and TRBJ2-7, with a possible D match to TRBD1 (6 bases). The V end lost 7 bases, the J end lost 4 bases, and 17 bases lay between the germline ends. This CDR3 has 14 residues. CDR3 loop: CASTPKGTWYEQYF. As DNA, the CDR3 is TGTGCCAGCACCCCGAAAGGGACATGGTACGAGCAGTACTTC.

This clonotype has ten or more counts. V and J are TRBV12-5 and TRBJ1-1, with 7 positions matching TRBD1. Per the germline V gene, CDR1 is LGHNT and CDR2 is FRNRAP. The CDR3 has 16 residues. Trimming cost V 1 base and J 0 bases; bases outside gene matches: 5. This chain's CDR3 is CASGLATGTVNTEAFF. Here the CDR3 DNA reads TGTGCTAGTGGTTTGGCCACCGGGACAGTGAACACTGAAGCTTTCTTT.

This clonotype was counted many times. The chain uses TRBV2 and TRBJ2-2; the D is unclear. The V gene's germline CDR1 is SNHLY and CDR2 FYNNEI. Trimming removed 2 bases at V and 7 bases at J, with 11 bases between. The CDR3 length is 14 residues. The CDR3, as DNA: TGTGCCAGCAGTGAACCAGCGCGACACGGGGAGCTGTTTTTT. As protein: CASSEPARHGELFF.

This clonotype showed up many times. The J gene is TRBJ1-5, the V gene TRBV6-1; maybe TRBD1 (5 bases). Germline V CDR1 and CDR2: MNHNS, SASEGT. Trimming shortened V by 6 bases and J by 3 bases, and 15 bases separated the two germline ends. CDR3 size: 15 residues. This chain's CDR3 is CASRSQGDFNQPQHF. CDR3 DNA: TGTGCCAGCAGATCTCAAGGGGACTTCAATCAGCCCCAGCATTTT.

There are many counts of this clonotype. The chain employs TRBV11-2 and TRBJ2-3, with 10 bases fitting TRBD2. Germline CDR1 SGHAT, CDR2 FQNNGV. The CDR3 sequence is 16 residues long. The J segment lost 5 bases and the V segment lost 5 bases, leaving 10 bases of the junction unmatched. Written as DNA, the CDR3 is TGTGCCAGCAGCCCTCAGACTAGCGGGTTGGTAGATACGCAGTATTTT. Translating gives CASSPQTSGLVDTQYF.

This clonotype was seen many times. The chain couples TRBV18 to TRBJ2-3; no clear D. CDR1 and CDR2 from the germline V gene are KGHSH and LQKENI. V lost 3 bases, J lost 7 bases, and 5 bases lay in between. CDR3 length: 11 residues. The CDR3 spells CASSPKNTQYF. CDR3 DNA: TGTGCCAGCTCACCTAAAAATACGCAGTATTTT.

There are a few counts of this clonotype. The CDR3 DNA reads as TGTGCCAGCTCGGGGGGTGGTCCTCGATCCGGAGACGGTGAGCAGTTCTTC. This translates into CASSGGGPRSGDGEQFF. V is TRBV18 and J is TRBJ2-1, with a possible D match to TRBD2 (6 bases). Germline CDR1 is KGHSH and CDR2 is LQKENI. The CDR3 spans 17 residues. V lost 6 bases to trimming and J lost 9 bases, with 27 bases between them. Full variable domain (remainder filled in from reference TRBV18 and TRBJ2-1): NAGVMQNPRHLVRRRGQEARLRCSPMKGHSHVYWYRQLPEEGLKFMVYLQKENIIDESGMPKERFSAEFPKEGPSILRIQQVVRGDSAAYFCASSGGGPRSGDGEQFFGPGTRLTVL.

The chain combines TRBV14 with TRBJ2-1; D is possibly TRBD2 (5 bases). Trimming shortened V by 4 bases and J by 8 bases, and 12 bases separated the two germline ends. Germline CDR1 and CDR2: SGHDN and FVKESK. The CDR3 runs to 13 residues. CDR3 DNA: TGTGCCAGCAGCCCCATACTAGTTGATGAGCAGTTCTTC. Translating it yields CASSPILVDEQFF. Filled out from reference TRBV14 and TRBJ2-1, the complete variable domain reads EAGVTQFPSHSVIEKGQTVTLRCDPISGHDNLYWYRRVMGKEIKFLLHFVKESKQDESGMPNNRFLAERTGGTYSTLKVQPAELEDSGVYFCASSPILVDEQFFGPGTRLTVL.

This clonotype was found many times. The CDR3 DNA reads TGTGCCAGCAGCCCGTGGCGGGGGGGATACAATGAGCAGTTCTTC. Its translation is CASSPWRGGYNEQFF. This rearrangement joins TRBV3-1 to TRBJ2-1; TRBD2 matches at 9 bases. This CDR3 is 15 amino acids long. V was pared by 4 bases and J by 4 bases, with 5 bases of the junction left unmatched. Germline CDR1 and CDR2: LGHDT and YNNKEL (reference sequence).

This clonotype has a count of ten or more. The chain couples TRBV30 to TRBJ1-2; maybe TRBD1 (6 bases). With 2 bases removed from V and 5 bases from J, the gap between germline ends came to 12 bases. The CDR3 spans 13 residues. Germline assignment: CDR1 GTSNPN and CDR2 SVGIG (reference sequence). The CDR3, as DNA: TGTGCCTGGAGTCTGAGGGACATTTATGGCTACACCTTC. The encoded protein is CAWSLRDIYGYTF.

This clonotype was picked up many times. The chain has TRBV3-1 and TRBJ2-1, with a tentative D call TRBD1 (5 bases). CDR3 length equals 15 residues. Trimming shortened V by 8 bases and J by 6 bases, and 20 bases separated the two germline ends. CDR1 LGHDT and CDR2 YNNKEL come from the germline V gene (reference sequence). CDR3 region: CASGPVVQARNEQFF. For the CDR3, the DNA is TGTGCCAGCGGTCCAGTAGTACAGGCCCGCAATGAGCAGTTCTTC.

This clonotype appeared many times. The chain joins TRBV10-3 to TRBJ2-5; D not resolved. Trimming took 4 bases from V and 2 from J, leaving 5 bases between them. From germline, CDR1 is ENHRY and CDR2 SYGVKD. This CDR3 has 12 amino acids. CDR3 sequence: CAISVQQETQYF. CDR3 coding DNA: TGTGCCATCAGTGTCCAGCAAGAGACCCAGTACTTC.

This clonotype has at least ten counts. The chain is built from TRBV5-1 and TRBJ2-3; 9 bases agree with TRBD1. The trim removed 4 bases at V and 5 bases at J, leaving 11 bases unmatched. Germline V gives CDR1 SGHRS, CDR2 YFSETQ. The CDR3 consists of 16 residues. This chain's CDR3 is CASSLGTGSTRDTQYF. CDR3 sequence (DNA): TGCGCCAGCAGCCTAGGGACAGGGAGCACACGAGATACGCAGTATTTT.

This clonotype has a handful of counts. The V gene is TRBV11-2, the J gene TRBJ2-3, with TRBD1 matching over 10 bases. The CDR3 has 15 amino acids. With 3 bases clipped from V and 4 bases from J, the junction kept 4 bases outside the gene matches. Germline V CDR1 and CDR2: SGHAT, FQNNGV. The CDR3 DNA sequence: TGTGCCAGCAGCTTCCGGGACAGGGGCTCAGATACGCAGTATTTT. Its translation is CASSFRDRGSDTQYF.

The V gene is TRBV6-1, the J gene TRBJ2-7; D remains ambiguous. From germline, CDR1 is MNHNS and CDR2 SASEGT. The CDR3 extends over 14 amino acids. Trimming cost V 8 bases and J 1 base, with 15 bases left between them. Here the CDR3 DNA reads TGTGCCAGCTTGGCCGTCCCCGGGTCCTACGAGCAGTACTTC. It specifies CASLAVPGSYEQYF.

Ten or more counts support this clonotype. The chain recombines TRBV6-1 with TRBJ2-7; tentative D call: TRBD2 (5 bases). The CDR3 loop spans 13 amino acids. Looked up from germline, CDR1 is MNHNS and CDR2 is SASEGT. The ends were cut back, 4 bases at V and 0 bases at J, with 7 bases in the middle. The CDR3 DNA reads as TGTGCCAGCAGTGGGGAGAACTCCTACGAGCAGTACTTC. This sequence encodes CASSGENSYEQYF.

This clonotype came up many times. The chain employs TRBV2 and TRBJ1-5; D gene ambiguous. Per the germline V gene, CDR1 is SNHLY and CDR2 is FYNNEI. The CDR3 contains 15 residues. V dropped 9 bases and J dropped 0 bases, with 15 bases sitting between them. The CDR3 reads CASRLRGYSNQPQHF. The DNA for the CDR3 is TGTGCCAGTAGACTCCGGGGTTATAGCAATCAGCCCCAGCATTTT.

This clonotype was found many times. The genes are TRBV27 and TRBJ2-7, with 7 bases aligning to TRBD1. Germline V CDR1 and CDR2: MNHEY, SMNVEV (reference sequence). With 6 bases clipped from V and 3 bases from J, the junction kept 8 bases outside the gene matches. The CDR3 covers 14 residues. CDR3 loop: CASSRRQGDYEQYF. In DNA form, the CDR3 reads TGTGCCAGCAGCCGGAGACAGGGTGACTACGAGCAGTACTTC.

Only a few counts were recorded for this clonotype. The rearrangement uses TRBV19 and TRBJ2-3, with TRBD2 matching 7 bases. Trimming at V came to 3 bases and at J to 5 bases, leaving 5 bases not matched to a gene. The V gene's germline CDR1 is LNHDA and CDR2 SQIVND (reference sequence). The CDR3 sequence is 14 residues long. CDR3 in DNA: TGTGCCAGTAGTATTCAACTAGCGAGAGATACGCAGTATTTT. Its translation is CASSIQLARDTQYF.

This chain uses TRBV7-2 with TRBJ1-6; D is perhaps TRBD1 (5 bases). The length of the CDR3 is 17 residues. V shed 5 bases and J shed 0 bases, with 14 bases lying between them. Germline loops: CDR1 SGHTA, CDR2 FQGNSA. CDR3 in amino acids: CASSPGGVSSYNSPLHF. The CDR3, as DNA: TGTGCCAGCAGCCCCGGGGGGGTCAGCTCCTATAATTCACCCCTCCACTTT.

This clonotype was observed at least ten times. The chain is built from TRBV10-3 and TRBJ1-2; D remains unclear. CDR3 length equals 15 residues. V was clipped by 2 bases and J by 8 bases, with 18 bases between them. Germline V gene lookup returns CDR1 ENHRY and CDR2 SYGVKD. CDR3 DNA: TGTGCCATCAGTGAGCCCGAGGCCCCGGGCAGGGGCTACACCTTC. It yields the protein CAISEPEAPGRGYTF.

This CDR3 is CASSEWEDTSTDTQYF. CDR3 nucleotide sequence: TGTGCCAGCAGTGAGTGGGAGGACACCTCCACAGATACGCAGTATTTT. This rearrangement joins TRBV6-1 to TRBJ2-3; possible D gene TRBD2, 6 bases. The V end lost 3 bases, the J end lost 2 bases, and 15 bases lay between the germline ends. Germline CDR1 MNHNS, CDR2 SASEGT. The CDR3 is made up of 16 amino acids.

This clonotype was seen ten or more times. The V gene is TRBV3-1, the J gene TRBJ1-3; no reliable D call. Looked up from germline, CDR1 is LGHDT and CDR2 is YNNKEL (reference sequence). Trimming shortened V by 1 base and J by 5 bases, and 6 bases separated the two germline ends. The CDR3 extends over 13 amino acids. The CDR3 loop reads CASSQGVRNTIYF. The DNA of the CDR3 is TGTGCCAGCAGCCAAGGGGTACGAAACACCATATATTTT.

This clonotype came up many times. The genes are TRBV28 and TRBJ1-6; maybe TRBD1 (5 bases). Germline V lookup: CDR1 MDHEN, CDR2 SYDVKM. V lost 5 bases, J lost 14 bases, and 13 bases lay in between. The CDR3 is 12 amino acids. In DNA, the CDR3 is TGTGCCAGCAGTCCCCCGCGGGGGGCCCTCCACTTT. This sequence encodes CASSPPRGALHF. The variable domain in full, completed from reference TRBV28 and TRBJ1-6, reads DVKVTQSSRYLVKRTGEKVFLECVQDMDHENMFWYRQDPGLGLRLIYFSYDVKMKEKGDIPEGYSVSREKKERFSLILESASTNQTSMYLCASSPPRGALHFGNGTRLTVT.

V usage is TRBV9 and J usage is TRBJ2-7; 7 bases agree with TRBD1. The J segment lost 6 bases and the V segment lost 4 bases, leaving 13 bases of the junction unmatched. The germline V gene encodes CDR1 SGDLS and CDR2 YYNGEE. The CDR3 consists of 15 residues. The CDR3 DNA reads TGTGCCAGCAGCCCACTAAGGACAGGCGGCCTCGAGCAGTACTTC. This sequence encodes CASSPLRTGGLEQYF.

This clonotype was observed at least ten times. The gene calls are TRBV28 and TRBJ1-2; weak D call: TRBD1 (6 bases). The CDR3 totals 13 residues. CDR1 and CDR2 from the germline V gene are MDHEN and SYDVKM. V gave up 5 bases and J gave up 8 bases, with 15 bases separating them. The CDR3 region is CASSGQGLGGYTF. The CDR3 coding sequence is TGTGCCAGCAGTGGGCAGGGGCTGGGGGGCTACACCTTC.

This clonotype was observed at least ten times. This chain links TRBV2 with TRBJ1-2; D might be TRBD1 (6 bases). Between the trimmed V and J ends, which lost 4 bases and 6 bases, there was a span of 12 bases. CDR1 is SNHLY, CDR2 FYNNEI, per germline. The CDR3 contains 13 residues. The CDR3 DNA reads TGTGCCAGCAGTGTGTGGGGGGGCCATGGCTACACCTTC. Protein sequence: CASSVWGGHGYTF.

This clonotype showed up many times. This chain links TRBV3-1 with TRBJ1-5; TRBD1 matches 8 bases. The junction had 7 bases not matched to a gene; V was cut back by 1 base and J by 8 bases. The CDR3 contains 15 residues. Germline V CDR1 and CDR2: LGHDT, YNNKEL (reference sequence). In nucleotides, the CDR3 is TGTGCCAGCAGCCAAGGGACAGGGTTGATCGAGCCCCAGCATTTT. Its translation: CASSQGTGLIEPQHF.